A single sample gave rise to the 21 T cell receptor beta chains below, sequenced in a study of blood T cell repertoires in COVID-19. TCRdb's table, derived via immunoSEQ multiplex PCR, lists solely in-frame clones and lacks some. The data hold 180,000 or so clones, with almost 85% observed a single time. Sequencing was performed on peripheral blood. These receptors all stem from a man aged 35 to 55 who had recovered from COVID-19.

The chain couples TRBV28 to TRBJ1-2; no clear D gene. Germline lookup yields CDR1 MDHEN and CDR2 SYDVKM. This CDR3 is built from 14 residues. V was clipped by 5 bases and J by 4 bases, with 14 bases between them. This CDR3 is CASSLNLAVYGYTF. The CDR3 DNA follows: TGTGCCAGCAGTCTAAACCTCGCCGTCTATGGCTACACCTTC.

This chain links TRBV6-6 with TRBJ2-6, with D possibly matching TRBD1 (5 bases). The germline CDR1 and CDR2 sequences are MNHNY and SVGAGI (reference sequence). The CDR3 runs to 16 residues. The V end was cut by 2 bases, the J end by 0 bases, with 8 bases between. CDR3 residues: CASSYPDSSGANVLTF. In DNA, the CDR3 is TGTGCCAGCAGTTACCCCGACAGCTCTGGGGCCAACGTCCTGACTTTC.

The chain is built from TRBV13 and TRBJ1-2; D gene unclear. The V gene lost 4 bases and the J gene lost 5 bases, with 5 bases spanning the gap. This CDR3 has 11 amino acids. In germline, CDR1 is PRHDT, CDR2 FYEKMQ (reference sequence). As DNA, the CDR3 is TGTGCCAGCAGCTCGGGGTATGGCTACACCTTC. This gives the protein CASSSGYGYTF.

This clone came up a few times. J is TRBJ1-2 and V is TRBV12-3 or TRBV12-4, with 7 bases lining up with TRBD1. The CDR3 is 13 residues long. V trimming: 3 bases; J trimming: 7 bases; junction bases outside the gene matches: 5. The chain's CDR3 is CASSLDRRSGYTF. In DNA, the CDR3 is TGTGCCAGCAGTTTGGACAGGCGGAGTGGCTACACCTTC.

CDR3 amino acids: CASKTSGPQETQYF. In DNA, the CDR3 is TGTGCCAGCAAAACTAGCGGGCCTCAAGAGACCCAGTACTTC. V and J are TRBV6-5 and TRBJ2-5; 9 bases are shared with TRBD2. Germline-derived CDR1 and CDR2 are MNHEY and SVGAGI. V dropped 7 bases and J dropped 2; count of bases not matched to a gene: 5. The CDR3 has 14 amino acids.

J is TRBJ2-7 and V is TRBV12-2; TRBD1, the D gene given by the table, was not confirmed from the DNA. TRBV12-2 is a listed pseudogene. The CDR3 spans 17 residues. The CDR3 bases are TGTGCAAGTCGCTTAGACGTGTGGACAGCAAGCTCCTACGAGCAGTACTTC. Encoded protein: CASRLDVWTASSYEQYF.

The chain recombines TRBV11-2 with TRBJ2-1; TRBD1 might be the D (5 bases). Germline CDR1 and CDR2: SGHAT and FQNNGV. The CDR3 runs 15 residues. Trimming took off 4 bases at V and 4 bases at J, with 14 bases between the two ends. Written as DNA, the CDR3 is TGTGCCAGCAGCTATGGTACAGGCCTGTACAATGAGCAGTTCTTC. Encoded protein: CASSYGTGLYNEQFF.

This chain links TRBV6-5 with TRBJ1-4; D remains unclear. Per germline, CDR1 MNHEY and CDR2 SVGAGI. CDR3 length equals 15 residues. V was trimmed by 6 bases and J by 3 bases, leaving 14 bases between them. The CDR3 loop is CASRIGWQANEKLFF. CDR3 nucleotides: TGTGCCAGCAGAATAGGTTGGCAGGCTAATGAAAAACTGTTTTTT.

This clone was detected once. V and J are TRBV27 and TRBJ1-2; perhaps TRBD1 as D (5 bases). From germline, CDR1 is MNHEY and CDR2 SMNVEV (reference sequence). V was cut by 3 bases and J by 0 bases, with 8 bases left in between. The CDR3 covers 14 residues. CDR3 nucleotides: TGTGCCAGCAGTTTCAGGGAATCTAACTATGGCTACACCTTC. Protein sequence: CASSFRESNYGYTF.

Here the CDR3 DNA reads TGTGCCAGCAGCCTAGGGGACAGGGTCGCCTACGAGCAGTACTTC. Its translation: CASSLGDRVAYEQYF. The gene calls are TRBV11-2 and TRBJ2-7; 9 bases are a match to TRBD1. Germline V gene lookup returns CDR1 SGHAT and CDR2 FQNNGV. The CDR3 loop spans 15 amino acids. The V and J ends lost 5 bases and 2 bases, in that order; junction bases with no gene match: 7.

This chain links TRBV4-1 with TRBJ1-5, with unresolved D. CDR3 size: 14 residues. Germline CDR1 and CDR2: MGHRA and YSYEKL. V was pared by 2 bases and J by 4 bases, with 9 bases between. CDR3 residues: CASSQYSANQPQHF. DNA of the CDR3: TGCGCCAGCAGCCAATATAGTGCAAATCAGCCCCAGCATTTT.

This chain joins TRBV6-6 and TRBJ1-1; tentative D call: TRBD1 (6 bases). The CDR3 is 11 residues long. Germline-derived CDR1 and CDR2 are MNHNY and SVGAGI (reference sequence). This CDR3 reads CATQGNTEAFF. Here the CDR3 DNA reads TGTGCGACACAGGGGAACACTGAAGCTTTCTTT.

This clone has more than one count but fewer than ten. The chain combines TRBV25-1 with TRBJ2-7; 9 bases are a match to TRBD2. CDR1 MGHDK and CDR2 SYGVNS come from the germline V gene. J lost 4 bases, V lost 2 bases, and 0 bases had no gene match. The CDR3 has 13 residues. In nucleotides, the CDR3 is TGTGCCAGCAGTGAACTAGCGGGATACGAGCAGTACTTC. Its protein is CASSELAGYEQYF.

This clone showed up just a few times. The V gene is TRBV28, the J gene TRBJ1-1; D possibly corresponds to TRBD1 (6 bases). From germline, CDR1 is MDHEN and CDR2 SYDVKM. This CDR3 is 15 amino acids long. V lost 5 bases to trimming and J lost 0 bases, with 13 bases between them. CDR3 sequence (DNA): TGTGCCAGCAGTCCCCGGACAGTTTTGAACACTGAAGCTTTCTTT. Protein sequence: CASSPRTVLNTEAFF.

The V gene is TRBV5-4, the J gene TRBJ2-1; D possibly corresponds to TRBD2 (5 bases). This CDR3 is built from 15 residues. Germline V gene sequence: CDR1 SGHNT, CDR2 YYREEE (reference sequence). V lost 0 bases to trimming and J lost 0 bases, with 7 bases between them. The CDR3 nucleotides are TGTGCCAGCAGCTTGGGGAGGTCCTCCTACAATGAGCAGTTCTTC. Encoded protein: CASSLGRSSYNEQFF.

V usage is TRBV6-5 and J usage is TRBJ2-1; maybe TRBD2 (6 bases). Trimming left V 4 bases short and J 1 base short, with 14 bases between. The germline V gene has CDR1 MNHEY and CDR2 SVGAGI. This CDR3 has 16 amino acids. The CDR3 coding sequence is TGTGCCAGCAGTTCCCGCGGACTAAGGTCCTACAATGAGCAGTTCTTC. Translated, it gives CASSSRGLRSYNEQFF.

CDR3 sequence: CAWTGLAGVEANEQFF. The CDR3 nucleotides are TGTGCCTGGACAGGACTAGCGGGAGTAGAGGCAAATGAGCAGTTCTTC. The V gene is TRBV30, the J gene TRBJ2-1; 13 nucleotides agree with TRBD2. This CDR3 region has 16 residues. The germline CDR1 and CDR2 sequences are GTSNPN and SVGIG (reference sequence). J lost 7 bases, V lost 4 bases, and 10 bases had no gene match.

Here the CDR3 reads CASTRLSTDTQYF. The CDR3 nucleotides read TGTGCCAGCACTAGGCTCAGCACAGATACGCAGTATTTT. This chain joins TRBV11-3 and TRBJ2-3; D not resolved. Trimming left V 7 bases short and J 0 bases short, with 8 bases between. This CDR3 is 13 amino acids long. The germline gives CDR1 SGHNT, CDR2 YENEEA.

CDR3 in amino acids: CASSSRLEGTDTQYF. CDR3 nucleotides: TGTGCCAGCAGCTCCAGACTTGAAGGTACGGATACGCAGTATTTT. The chain employs TRBV11-2 and TRBJ2-3; D not resolved. This CDR3 has 15 residues. V lost 4 bases, J lost 6 bases, and 17 bases lay in between. Germline V gene sequence: CDR1 SGHAT, CDR2 FQNNGV. Complete variable domain (other parts from reference TRBV11-2 and TRBJ2-3): EAGVAQSPRYKIIEKRQSVAFWCNPISGHATLYWYQQILGQGPKLLIQFQNNGVVDDSQLPKDRFSAERLKGVDSTLKIQPAKLEDSAVYLCASSSRLEGTDTQYFGPGTRLTVL.

The chain combines TRBV3-1 (or the pseudogene TRBV3-2) with TRBJ1-6; D perhaps matches TRBD1 (6 bases). This CDR3 has 14 residues. CDR1 is LGHDT, CDR2 YNNKEL, per germline (reference sequence). V was trimmed by 4 bases and J by 10 bases, leaving 14 bases between them. The CDR3 loop is CASSRRGLVSPLHF. The CDR3 DNA reads TGTGCCAGCAGCCGAAGGGGGTTGGTCTCACCCCTCCACTTT.

The chain uses TRBV28 and TRBJ2-5; no reliable D call. V lost 3 bases and J 3 bases, leaving 8 bases between the germline ends. The CDR3 sequence is 13 residues long. The germline V gene encodes CDR1 MDHEN and CDR2 SYDVKM. The DNA of the CDR3 is TGTGCCAGCAGTTTGGGCGTCGAAGAGACCCAGTACTTC. This sequence encodes CASSLGVEETQYF.